This passage covers 7 T cell receptor beta chains from one sample sequenced in a study of OX40 agonist ivuxolimab in advanced cancers. Only in-frame clones appear in the TCRdb table, and some are missing; sequencing was by immunoSEQ multiplex PCR. In the table there are 84,000 or so clones, 84% of which are singletons. The specimen comprised CD4+ or CD8+ T cells sorted from blood, sampled in a trial of the OX40 agonist ivuxolimab. Receptor source: an adult with an advanced solid tumor such as melanoma, head and neck, liver or kidney cancer.

This sequence joins TRBV5-5 and TRBJ2-2; a weak D match, TRBD1 (5 bases). V lost 4 bases and J lost 3, with 19 bases in between. Germline V gene data show CDR1 as SGHKS and CDR2 as YYEKEE (reference sequence). CDR3 length equals 17 residues. Here the CDR3 DNA reads TGTGCCAGCAGCCGCGATGACAGCTTCTCTCACACCGGGGAGCTGTTTTTT. Its protein product is CASSRDDSFSHTGELFF. Full variable domain (outside the CDR3, taken from reference TRBV5-5 and TRBJ2-2): DAGVTQSPTHLIKTRGQQVTLRCSPISGHKSVSWYQQVLGQGPQFIFQYYEKEERGRGNFPDRFSARQFPNYSSELNVNALLLGDSALYLCASSRDDSFSHTGELFFGEGSRLTVL.

V is TRBV7-2 and J is TRBJ2-6, with D tentatively TRBD1 or TRBD2 (6 bases each). The CDR3 is 15 residues long. CDR1 and CDR2 from the germline V gene are SGHTA and FQGNSA. Trimming shortened V by 2 bases and J by 5 bases, and 10 bases separated the two germline ends. The CDR3: CASSLRGRRANVLTF. The CDR3 DNA reads TGTGCCAGCAGCTTACGGGGGCGGAGGGCCAACGTCCTGACTTTC.

The chain is built from TRBV10-2 and TRBJ2-7, with TRBD1 as a possible D gene (5 bases). Trimming took 5 bases from V and 3 from J, leaving 11 bases between them. Germline V lookup: CDR1 WSHSY, CDR2 SAAADI. The CDR3 sequence is 13 residues long. CDR3 loop: CASSSQGGYEQYV. The CDR3 DNA follows: TGCGCCAGCAGTTCGCAGGGTGGCTACGAGCAGTACGTC.

The chain links TRBV19 to TRBJ2-3; TRBD2 agrees at 8 bases. This CDR3 spans 14 amino acids. The trim removed 1 base at V and 5 bases at J, leaving 2 bases unmatched. The germline CDR1 and CDR2 sequences are LNHDA and SQIVND (reference sequence). The CDR3 bases are TGTGCCAGTAGTATAGCGGGGGGGCAAGATACGCAGTATTTT. This encodes CASSIAGGQDTQYF. Using reference TRBV19 and TRBJ2-3 for the parts outside the CDR3, the full variable domain is DGGITQSPKYLFRKEGQNVTLSCEQNLNHDAMYWYRQDPGQGLRLIYYSQIVNDFQKGDIAEGYSVSREKKESFPLTVTSAQKNPTAFYLCASSIAGGQDTQYFGPGTRLTVL.

The V call is TRBV27, the J call TRBJ2-1, with TRBD2 identical over 14 bases. Germline V gene data show CDR1 as MNHEY and CDR2 as SMNVEV (reference sequence). V lost 4 bases and J lost 15; bases outside the gene matches: 5. The CDR3 runs to 13 residues. The CDR3 sequence: CASSSGLAGALFF. Written as DNA, the CDR3 is TGTGCCAGCAGTTCGGGACTAGCGGGGGCGTTGTTCTTC.

The V and J genes are TRBV28 and TRBJ2-3, with TRBD2 matching over 8 bases. CDR3 length: 15 residues. V was clipped by 5 bases and J by 3 bases; unmatched bases: 7. Germline CDR1 and CDR2: MDHEN and SYDVKM. CDR3 in amino acids: CASSPAAGVTDTQYF. In nucleotides, the CDR3 is TGTGCCAGCAGTCCGGCAGCGGGGGTTACAGATACGCAGTATTTT.

V gene TRBV5-1 combines with J gene TRBJ1-6, with TRBD1 matching over 7 bases. V lost 2 bases, J lost 6 bases, and 8 bases stayed unmatched. This CDR3 spans 16 amino acids. Germline values: CDR1 SGHRS, CDR2 YFSETQ. The CDR3 DNA sequence: TGCGCCAGCAGCTTACTGGAATCAGGGGGTAATTCACCCCTCCACTTT. It specifies CASSLLESGGNSPLHF.